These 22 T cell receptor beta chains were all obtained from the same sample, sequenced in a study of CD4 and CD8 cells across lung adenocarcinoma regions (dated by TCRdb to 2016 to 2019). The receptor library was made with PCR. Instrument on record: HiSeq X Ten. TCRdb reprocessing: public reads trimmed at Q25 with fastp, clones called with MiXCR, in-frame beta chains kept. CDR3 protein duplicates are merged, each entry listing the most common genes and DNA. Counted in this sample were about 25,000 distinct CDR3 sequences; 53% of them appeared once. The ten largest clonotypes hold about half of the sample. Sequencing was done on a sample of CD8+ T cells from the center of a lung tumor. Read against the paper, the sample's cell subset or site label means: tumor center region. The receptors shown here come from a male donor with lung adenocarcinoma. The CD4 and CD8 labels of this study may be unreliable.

The CDR3 DNA sequence: TGTGCCAGCAGGCCAGGGTTCGCCGAGACGCAGTATTTT. This translates into CASRPGFAETQYF. This chain connects TRBV6-1 to TRBJ2-3; a possible D gene is TRBD1 (5 bases). The germline V gene has CDR1 MNHNS and CDR2 SASEGT. Between the trimmed V and J ends, which lost 6 bases and 9 bases, there was a span of 16 bases. The CDR3 is 13 amino acids.

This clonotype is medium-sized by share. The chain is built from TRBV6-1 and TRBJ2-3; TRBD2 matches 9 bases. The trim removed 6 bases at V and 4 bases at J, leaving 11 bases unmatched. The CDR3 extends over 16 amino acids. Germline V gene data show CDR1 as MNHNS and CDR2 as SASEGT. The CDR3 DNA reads TGTGCCAGCAGCGATGAAGCGGGAGGCCACCCAGATACGCAGTATTTT. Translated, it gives CASSDEAGGHPDTQYF.

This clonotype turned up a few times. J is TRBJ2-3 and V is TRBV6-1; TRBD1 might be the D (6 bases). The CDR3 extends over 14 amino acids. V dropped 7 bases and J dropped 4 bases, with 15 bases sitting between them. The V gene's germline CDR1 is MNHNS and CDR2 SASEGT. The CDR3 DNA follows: TGTGCCAGCATATGGTCTTCAGGGGCAGATACGCAGTATTTT. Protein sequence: CASIWSSGADTQYF.

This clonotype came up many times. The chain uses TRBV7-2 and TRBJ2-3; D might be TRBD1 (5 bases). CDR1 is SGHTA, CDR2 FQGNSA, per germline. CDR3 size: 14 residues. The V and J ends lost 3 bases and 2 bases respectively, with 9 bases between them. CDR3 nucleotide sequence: TGTGCCAGCAGCTTTGGCAGGGTCACAGATACGCAGTATTTT. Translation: CASSFGRVTDTQYF.

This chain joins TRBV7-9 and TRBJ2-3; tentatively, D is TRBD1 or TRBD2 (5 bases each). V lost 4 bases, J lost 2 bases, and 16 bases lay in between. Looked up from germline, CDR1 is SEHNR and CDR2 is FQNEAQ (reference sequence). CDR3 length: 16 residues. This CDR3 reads CASSSPRGAATDTQYF. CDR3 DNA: TGTGCCAGCAGCTCCCCTCGAGGGGCGGCCACAGATACGCAGTATTTT. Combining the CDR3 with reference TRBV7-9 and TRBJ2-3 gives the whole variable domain DTGVSQNPRHKITKRGQNVTFRCDPISEHNRLYWYRQTLGQGPEFLTYFQNEAQLEKSRLLSDRFSAERPKGSFSTLEIQRTEQGDSAMYLCASSSPRGAATDTQYFGPGTRLTVL.

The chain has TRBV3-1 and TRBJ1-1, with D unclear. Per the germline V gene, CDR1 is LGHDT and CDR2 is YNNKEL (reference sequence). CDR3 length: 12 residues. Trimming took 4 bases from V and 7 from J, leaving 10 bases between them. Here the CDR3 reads CASSLRVGEAFF. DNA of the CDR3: TGTGCCAGCAGCCTCCGGGTCGGTGAAGCTTTCTTT.

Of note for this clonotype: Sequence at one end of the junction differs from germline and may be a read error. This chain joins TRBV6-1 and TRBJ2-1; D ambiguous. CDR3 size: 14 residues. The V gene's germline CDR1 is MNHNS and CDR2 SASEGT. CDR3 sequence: CASSPGESYDEQYF. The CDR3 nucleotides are TGTGCGAGCAGCCCGGGTGAATCCTACGATGAGCAGTATTTC.

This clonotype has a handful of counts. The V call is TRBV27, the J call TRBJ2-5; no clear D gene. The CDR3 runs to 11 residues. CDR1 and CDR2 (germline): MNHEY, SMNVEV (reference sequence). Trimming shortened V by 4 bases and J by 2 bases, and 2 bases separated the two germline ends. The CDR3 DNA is TGTGCCAGCAGTTATCAAGAGACCCAGTACTTC. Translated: CASSYQETQYF.

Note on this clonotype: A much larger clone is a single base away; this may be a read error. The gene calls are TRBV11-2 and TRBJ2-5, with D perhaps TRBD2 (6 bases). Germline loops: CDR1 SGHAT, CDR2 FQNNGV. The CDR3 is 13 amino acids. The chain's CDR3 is CASGLGGGETQYF. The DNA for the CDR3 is TGTGCCAGCGGCTTGGGGGGTGGAGAGACCCAGTACTTC. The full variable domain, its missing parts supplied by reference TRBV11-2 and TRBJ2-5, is EAGVAQSPRYKIIEKRQSVAFWCNPISGHATLYWYQQILGQGPKLLIQFQNNGVVDDSQLPKDRFSAERLKGVDSTLKIQPAKLEDSAVYLCASGLGGGETQYFGPGTRLLVL.

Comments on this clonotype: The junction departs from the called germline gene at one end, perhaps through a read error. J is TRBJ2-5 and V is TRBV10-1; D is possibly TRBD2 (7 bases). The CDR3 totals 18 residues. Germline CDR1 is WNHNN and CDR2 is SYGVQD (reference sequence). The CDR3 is CASSESVGGGRHQDTQYF. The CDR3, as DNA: TGCGCCAGCAGTGAGTCCGTGGGCGGGGGCCGTCACCAAGACACCCAGTACTTC.

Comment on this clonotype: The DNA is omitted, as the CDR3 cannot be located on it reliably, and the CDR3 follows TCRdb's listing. CDR3 in amino acids: CASTVGTGTLYF. V usage is TRBV6-1 and J usage is TRBJ2-2; the table's D call, TRBD1, was not checked against the DNA. From germline, CDR1 is MNHNS and CDR2 SASEGT. The CDR3 region is 12 residues in length, termini included.

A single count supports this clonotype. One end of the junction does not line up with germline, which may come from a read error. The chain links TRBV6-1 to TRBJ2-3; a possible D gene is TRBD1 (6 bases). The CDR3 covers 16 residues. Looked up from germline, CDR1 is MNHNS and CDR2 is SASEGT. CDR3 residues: CASRGAGAGVRETQYF. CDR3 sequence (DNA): TGTGCCAGCAGGGGGGCCGGGGCCGGGGTCCGAGAGACGCAGTATTTC.

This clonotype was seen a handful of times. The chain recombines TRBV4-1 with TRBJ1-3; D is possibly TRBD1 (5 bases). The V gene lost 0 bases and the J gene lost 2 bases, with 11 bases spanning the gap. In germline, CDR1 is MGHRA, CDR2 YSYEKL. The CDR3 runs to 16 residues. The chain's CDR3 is CASSQDPQGAGNTIYF. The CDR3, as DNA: TGCGCCAGCAGCCAAGACCCTCAGGGAGCTGGAAACACCATATATTTT.

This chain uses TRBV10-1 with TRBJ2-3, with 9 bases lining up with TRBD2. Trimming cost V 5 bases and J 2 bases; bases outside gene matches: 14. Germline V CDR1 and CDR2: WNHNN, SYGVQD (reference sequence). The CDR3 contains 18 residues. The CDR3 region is CASSTTSGGQCTTDTQYF. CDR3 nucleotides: TGCGCCAGCAGTACGACTAGCGGAGGGCAGTGTACCACAGATACGCAGTATTTT.

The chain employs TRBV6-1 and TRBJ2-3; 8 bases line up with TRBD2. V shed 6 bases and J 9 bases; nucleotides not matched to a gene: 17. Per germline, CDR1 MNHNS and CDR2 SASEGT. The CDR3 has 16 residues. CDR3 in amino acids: CASRDRGGGTEETQYF. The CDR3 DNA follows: TGTGCCAGCAGGGATCGGGGGGGCGGGACCGAAGAGACGCAGTATTTT.

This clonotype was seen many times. The CDR3 spells CASSQVGAGDYGYTF. The CDR3 nucleotides read TGTGCCAGCAGCCAAGTAGGGGCCGGTGACTATGGCTACACCTTC. This chain connects TRBV4-2 to TRBJ1-2, with D perhaps matching TRBD1 (5 bases). The V end was cut by 1 base, the J end by 3 bases, with 12 bases between. This CDR3 comprises 15 residues. From germline, CDR1 is LGHNA and CDR2 YNFKEQ.

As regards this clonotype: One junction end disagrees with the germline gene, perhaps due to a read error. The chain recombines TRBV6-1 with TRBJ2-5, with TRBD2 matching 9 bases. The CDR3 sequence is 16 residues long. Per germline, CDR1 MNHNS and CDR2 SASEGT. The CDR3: CACGGAGGRDGETQYF. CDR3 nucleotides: TGTGCCTGCGGGGGGGCCGGGGGCCGGGATGGAGAGACGCAGTACTTT.

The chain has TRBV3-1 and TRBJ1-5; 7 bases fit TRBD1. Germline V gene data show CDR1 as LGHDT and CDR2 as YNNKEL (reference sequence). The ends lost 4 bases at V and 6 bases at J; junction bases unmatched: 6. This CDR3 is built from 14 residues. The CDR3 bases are TGTGCCAGCAGCCCCCGACAGGGAAGTCAGCCCCAGCATTTT. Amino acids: CASSPRQGSQPQHF.

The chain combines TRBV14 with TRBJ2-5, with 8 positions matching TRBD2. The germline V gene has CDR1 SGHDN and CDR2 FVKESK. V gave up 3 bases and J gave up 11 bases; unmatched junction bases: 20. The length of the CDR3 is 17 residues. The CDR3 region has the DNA TGTGCCAGCAGCCAGGGGCCGGGGGGGCGTGGCCAAGATACGCAGTACTTC. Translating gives CASSQGPGGRGQDTQYF.

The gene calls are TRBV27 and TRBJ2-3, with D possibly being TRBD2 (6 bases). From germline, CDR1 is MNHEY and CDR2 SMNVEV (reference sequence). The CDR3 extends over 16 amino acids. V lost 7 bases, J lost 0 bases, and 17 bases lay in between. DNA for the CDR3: TGTGCCAGCACCTCTTGGCGGGAAACTAGCACAGATACGCAGTATTTT. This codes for CASTSWRETSTDTQYF.

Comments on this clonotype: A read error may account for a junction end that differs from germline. The CDR3 coding sequence is TGTGCCAGCAGTGCACGGAGACTAGCGGGACTCGGTGAGCAGTTTTTC. Protein sequence: CASSARRLAGLGEQFF. The chain joins TRBV27 to TRBJ2-1; 11 bases line up with TRBD2. The CDR3 loop spans 16 amino acids. Germline CDR1 and CDR2: MNHEY and SMNVEV (reference sequence).

The CDR3 region is CSATGQYPYEQYF. CDR3 DNA: TGCAGTGCTACAGGACAGTACCCCTACGAGCAGTACTTC. V gene TRBV20-1 combines with J gene TRBJ2-5; a possible D gene is TRBD1 (6 bases). The DNA end favors TRBJ2-7, so the J call may be wrong. The CDR3 runs 13 residues. Germline loops: CDR1 DFQATT, CDR2 SNEGSKA (reference sequence).